This passage covers 31 T cell receptor beta chains from one sample sequenced in a study of T cell responses to AZD1222 COVID-19 vaccine. The assay was immunoSEQ multiplex PCR, and TCRdb's table has in-frame clones only and misses some. The table lists under 55,000 clones, about 86% of them singletons. This sample comprised peripheral blood, obtained on day 0 of AZD1222 vaccination. These receptors all come from an adult in good health.

The rearrangement joins TRBV6-4 to TRBJ2-7; unclear D gene. V lost 4 bases, J lost 3 bases, and 10 bases lay in between. The length of the CDR3 is 13 residues. In germline, CDR1 is MRHNA, CDR2 SNTAGT. The CDR3 loop reads CASSVELGYEQYF. In DNA form, the CDR3 reads TGTGCCAGCAGTGTAGAGCTCGGCTACGAGCAGTACTTC.

The gene calls are TRBV7-9 and TRBJ1-4, with 11 bases aligning to TRBD1. The CDR3 is 18 residues long. Germline V CDR1 and CDR2: SEHNR, FQNEAQ (reference sequence). Trimming removed 5 bases from V and 2 bases from J; junction bases left unmatched: 10. The CDR3 bases are TGTGCCAGCAGCCCATTGGACAGGGGGCGGTATACTAATGAAAAACTGTTTTTT. It translates to CASSPLDRGRYTNEKLFF.

The V call is TRBV18, the J call TRBJ2-5; a possible D gene is TRBD1 (6 bases). Trimming took 6 bases from V and 2 from J, leaving 16 bases between them. The germline V gene encodes CDR1 KGHSH and CDR2 LQKENI. The CDR3 spans 15 residues. CDR3 DNA sequence: TGTGCCAGCTCCGCCACCCAAGGGGGACAAGAGACCCAGTACTTC. Its translation: CASSATQGGQETQYF.

This clone was seen only a few times. The chain couples TRBV3-1 (or the pseudogene TRBV3-2) to TRBJ2-2; D may correspond to TRBD1 or TRBD2 (5 bases each). Germline V gives CDR1 LGHDT, CDR2 YNNKEL (reference sequence). V was clipped by 0 bases and J by 6 bases, with 14 bases between them. This CDR3 has 16 amino acids. The CDR3 loop reads CASSQERGMGAGELFF. The CDR3 bases are TGTGCCAGCAGCCAAGAAAGGGGTATGGGGGCCGGGGAGCTGTTTTTT.

The rearrangement joins TRBV5-4 to TRBJ2-3; D perhaps matches TRBD1 (6 bases). The CDR3 length is 15 residues. Germline CDR1 reads SGHNT; CDR2 reads YYREEE (reference sequence). The ends were cut back, 4 bases at V and 2 bases at J, with 14 bases in the middle. This CDR3 is CASSTGTKTTDTQYF. The CDR3 DNA is TGTGCCAGCAGCACCGGGACAAAAACCACAGATACGCAGTATTTT.

For the CDR3, the DNA is TGTGCCAGCAGTTTGTACGGCGGGAGGGCCGGCGGCGGGGAGCTGTTTTTT. Translated, it gives CASSLYGGRAGGGELFF. The chain recombines TRBV28 with TRBJ2-2, with 9 bases aligning to TRBD2. Germline V gene data show CDR1 as MDHEN and CDR2 as SYDVKM. The CDR3 extends over 17 amino acids. V was clipped by 3 bases and J by 7 bases; unmatched bases: 12.

The chain employs TRBV2 and TRBJ1-3, with D hard to call. Germline assignment: CDR1 SNHLY and CDR2 FYNNEI. V shed 9 bases and J shed 0 bases, with 9 bases lying between them. This CDR3 has 13 residues. The CDR3 loop reads CASSFSSGNTIYF. In DNA, the CDR3 is TGTGCCAGTTCCTTCAGCTCTGGAAACACCATATATTTT.

V gene TRBV13 combines with J gene TRBJ2-1; D possibly corresponds to TRBD1 (5 bases). The CDR3 contains 13 residues. Germline CDR1 reads PRHDT; CDR2 reads FYEKMQ (reference sequence). V dropped 5 bases and J dropped 3 bases, with 8 bases sitting between them. This chain's CDR3 is CASSPQDYNEQFF. For the CDR3, the DNA is TGTGCCAGCAGCCCACAGGACTACAATGAGCAGTTCTTC.

This clone appeared a single time. The chain carries TRBV6-5 and TRBJ1-1; no clear D. This CDR3 is 14 amino acids long. Germline assignment: CDR1 MNHEY and CDR2 SVGAGI. Trimming took 6 bases from V and 4 from J, leaving 15 bases between them. The CDR3 is CASSPRGRATEAFF. The CDR3 DNA follows: TGTGCCAGCAGCCCGAGAGGTAGGGCCACTGAAGCTTTCTTT.

This CDR3 is CASSLDGVQETQYF. The CDR3 coding sequence is TGCGCCAGCAGCTTGGATGGAGTCCAAGAGACCCAGTACTTC. The genes are TRBV5-1 and TRBJ2-5; D is unresolved. The CDR3 sequence is 14 residues long. Germline CDR1 reads SGHRS; CDR2 reads YFSETQ. Trimming took off 0 bases at V and 1 base at J, with 7 bases between the two ends.

This sequence joins TRBV19 and TRBJ1-3; 7 positions match TRBD1. Germline lookup yields CDR1 LNHDA and CDR2 SQIVND (reference sequence). V was pared by 8 bases and J by 3 bases, with 4 bases of the junction left unmatched. The CDR3 runs to 13 residues. The CDR3 coding sequence is TGTGCCAGTTCGGGACAGAATGGAAACACCATATATTTT. Translation: CASSGQNGNTIYF.

The V and J genes are TRBV6-1 and TRBJ1-3, with D possibly being TRBD1 (5 bases). The V gene lost 4 bases and the J gene lost 2 bases, with 15 bases spanning the gap. From germline, CDR1 is MNHNS and CDR2 SASEGT. The CDR3 length is 16 residues. DNA for the CDR3: TGTGCCAGCAGTGGGAGGGACTTGACTGCTGGAAACACCATATATTTT. It yields the protein CASSGRDLTAGNTIYF.

The chain is built from TRBV6-4 and TRBJ1-2, with D possibly matching TRBD1 (5 bases). V was trimmed by 2 bases and J by 8 bases, leaving 18 bases between them. This CDR3 has 15 amino acids. CDR1 and CDR2 from the germline V gene are MRHNA and SNTAGT. The CDR3 DNA reads as TGTGCCAGCAGTGACGCCAGGAGGGGCCGAGGCGGCTACACCTTC. It yields the protein CASSDARRGRGGYTF.

J is TRBJ2-4 and V is TRBV29-1; weak D call: TRBD1 (5 bases). Trimming took 2 bases from V and 3 from J, leaving 5 bases between them. Germline values: CDR1 SQVTM, CDR2 ANQGSEA. The length of the CDR3 is 12 residues. This CDR3 reads CSVEQGKNIQYF. The CDR3 bases are TGCAGCGTTGAACAGGGCAAAAACATTCAGTACTTC.

This chain links TRBV5-1 with TRBJ2-3, with 8 bases aligning to TRBD2. The length of the CDR3 is 16 residues. Germline-derived CDR1 and CDR2 are SGHRS and YFSETQ. Trimming at V came to 3 bases and at J to 2 bases, leaving 8 bases not matched to a gene. This chain's CDR3 is CASSSYGTSDTDTQYF. The CDR3 region has the DNA TGCGCCAGCAGCTCGTACGGGACTAGTGACACAGATACGCAGTATTTT. The entire variable domain, with the rest obtained from reference TRBV5-1 and TRBJ2-3, is as follows: KAGVTQTPRYLIKTRGQQVTLSCSPISGHRSVSWYQQTPGQGLQFLFEYFSETQRNKGNFPGRFSGRQFSNSRSEMNVSTLELGDSALYLCASSSYGTSDTDTQYFGPGTRLTVL.

V is TRBV9 and J is TRBJ2-7; 8 bases are a match to TRBD2. With V trimmed by 4 bases and J by 4 bases, 16 bases remained unmatched. The germline V gene encodes CDR1 SGDLS and CDR2 YYNGEE. CDR3 length equals 17 residues. The CDR3: CASSPQRGSGTSYEQYF. The CDR3 DNA is TGTGCCAGCAGCCCCCAACGGGGTAGCGGGACAAGTTACGAGCAGTACTTC. Looking up the rest from reference TRBV9 and TRBJ2-7 gives the full variable domain: DSGVTQTPKHLITATGQRVTLRCSPRSGDLSVYWYQQSLDQGLQFLIQYYNGEERAKGNILERFSAQQFPDLHSELNLSSLELGDSALYFCASSPQRGSGTSYEQYFGPGTRLTVT.

This clone occurred a few times. This chain joins TRBV20-1 and TRBJ1-2; no clear D. Germline CDR1 DFQATT, CDR2 SNEGSKA (reference sequence). V dropped 8 bases and J dropped 6 bases, with 13 bases sitting between them. This CDR3 is built from 11 residues. CDR3 bases: TGCAGTTCCTCCCGCTACGATGGCTACACCTTC. Protein product: CSSSRYDGYTF.

The chain is built from TRBV25-1 and TRBJ2-7, with 10 positions matching TRBD2. Per the germline V gene, CDR1 is MGHDK and CDR2 is SYGVNS. The CDR3 has 15 amino acids. The V gene end was trimmed by 8 bases and the J gene end by 3 bases; junction bases not matched to a gene: 10. The CDR3 region has the DNA TGTGCCAGCTCTCCTAGCGGGGGATCCTTCTACGAGCAGTACTTC. It is translated as CASSPSGGSFYEQYF.

The gene calls are TRBV21-1 and TRBJ2-3; the table's D call, TRBD2, was not checked against the DNA. TRBV21-1 is tagged as a pseudogene. This CDR3 region has 15 residues. This CDR3 is CASSNEGSSTDTQYF. The CDR3 DNA reads as TGTGCCAGCAGCAACGAGGGCAGCAGCACAGATACGCAGTATTTT.

The chain carries TRBV19 and TRBJ1-5; tentatively, D is TRBD1 (6 bases). V was trimmed by 6 bases and J by 0 bases, leaving 12 bases between them. This CDR3 has 15 amino acids. The germline gives CDR1 LNHDA, CDR2 SQIVND (reference sequence). CDR3 sequence: CASSGTTYSNQPQHF. The CDR3 bases are TGTGCCAGTAGCGGGACAACTTATAGCAATCAGCCCCAGCATTTT.

This clone came up a few times. The rearrangement uses TRBV21-1 and TRBJ2-7; the table's TRBD2 call for D was not verified on the DNA. TRBV21-1 corresponds to a pseudogene. The CDR3 length is 15 residues. The CDR3 nucleotides are TGTGCCACGACTACTCCGAGAACAGCATCCTACGAGCAGTACTTC. Translated: CATTTPRTASYEQYF.

This clone was picked up a small number of times. The rearrangement uses TRBV11-2 and TRBJ2-1; perhaps D is TRBD1 or TRBD2 (5 bases each). Deletions cut 1 base from V and 2 bases from J, with 9 bases between. Germline values: CDR1 SGHAT, CDR2 FQNNGV. This CDR3 region has 15 residues. The CDR3 loop is CASSLVRGPYNEQFF. For the CDR3, the DNA is TGTGCCAGCAGCTTAGTGAGGGGTCCCTACAATGAGCAGTTCTTC.

V gene TRBV28 combines with J gene TRBJ1-5; D is possibly TRBD1 (6 bases). Trimming took 5 bases from V and 2 from J, leaving 16 bases between them. Germline lookup yields CDR1 MDHEN and CDR2 SYDVKM. CDR3 length equals 16 residues. The CDR3, as DNA: TGTGCCAGCAGTCCGAAGACAGGTATTGGCAATCAGCCCCAGCATTTT. Amino acid sequence: CASSPKTGIGNQPQHF.

The chain recombines TRBV5-1 with TRBJ1-2; maybe TRBD1 (6 bases). This CDR3 region has 15 residues. CDR1 SGHRS and CDR2 YFSETQ come from the germline V gene. Trimming cost V 0 bases and J 4 bases, with 13 bases left between them. The CDR3 here is CASSLDQGRAYGYTF. Here the CDR3 DNA reads TGCGCCAGCAGCTTGGACCAGGGGAGAGCCTATGGCTACACCTTC.

This chain uses TRBV11-2 with TRBJ2-5, with D possibly TRBD1 on 5 matching bases. The V gene lost 2 bases and the J gene lost 5 bases, with 9 bases spanning the gap. Germline values: CDR1 SGHAT, CDR2 FQNNGV. This CDR3 has 13 amino acids. The CDR3 DNA reads TGTGCCAGCAGCTTACAGGGCCGGGAGACCCAGTACTTC. As protein: CASSLQGRETQYF.

This clone was seen only a few times. The V and J genes are TRBV2 and TRBJ1-2; 9 nucleotides match TRBD1. Germline values: CDR1 SNHLY, CDR2 FYNNEI. V gave up 9 bases and J gave up 3 bases; unmatched junction bases: 5. The CDR3 runs to 13 residues. CDR3 protein: CASDRGNDYGYTF. DNA for the CDR3: TGTGCCAGTGACAGGGGGAATGACTATGGCTACACCTTC.

CDR3 coding DNA: TGTGCCAGCAGCTTGGGGCAGCTCTATGGCTACACCTTC. Translated: CASSLGQLYGYTF. The gene calls are TRBV5-6 and TRBJ1-2; D is uncertain. CDR3 size: 13 residues. Trimming left V 0 bases short and J 4 bases short, with 7 bases between. Germline CDR1 is SGHDT and CDR2 is YYEEEE.

The chain employs TRBV28 and TRBJ1-5, with D perhaps TRBD1 (5 bases). The V end lost 7 bases, the J end lost 4 bases, and 11 bases lay between the germline ends. CDR3 length equals 13 residues. Germline V lookup: CDR1 MDHEN, CDR2 SYDVKM. The CDR3 DNA sequence: TGTGCCAGCACCGGGTGGGGGAATCAGCCCCAGCATTTT. As protein: CASTGWGNQPQHF.

This sequence joins TRBV5-4 and TRBJ2-1; 8 bases agree with TRBD2. J lost 4 bases, V lost 2 bases, and 2 bases had no gene match. The CDR3 is 14 amino acids. CDR1 and CDR2 from the germline V gene are SGHNT and YYREEE (reference sequence). Here the CDR3 reads CASSFSGTYNEQFF. The CDR3 coding sequence is TGTGCCAGCAGCTTTAGCGGGACTTACAATGAGCAGTTCTTC.

V and J are TRBV28 and TRBJ2-7; 11 nucleotides agree with TRBD1. The V and J ends lost 3 bases and 3 bases, in that order; junction bases with no gene match: 4. Per the germline V gene, CDR1 is MDHEN and CDR2 is SYDVKM. This CDR3 is 15 amino acids long. Here the CDR3 reads CASSFAGTGGYEQYF. In DNA, the CDR3 is TGTGCCAGCAGTTTCGCCGGGACAGGGGGCTACGAGCAGTACTTC.

This chain joins TRBV6-5 and TRBJ2-2; D gene ambiguous. CDR3 length: 15 amino acids. V gave up 7 bases and J gave up 1 base, with 13 bases separating them. In germline, CDR1 is MNHEY, CDR2 SVGAGI. The CDR3 loop is CASNIRTENTGELFF. CDR3 bases: TGTGCCAGCAACATAAGGACGGAGAACACCGGGGAGCTGTTTTTT.